The 31 T cell receptor beta chains below all came from one sample that was sequenced in a study of T cells in localized non-small cell lung cancer. The protocol was immunoSEQ multiplex PCR, while the TCRdb copy is restricted to in-frame clones and leaves out a portion. The sample consists of over a thousand clones, 20% to 30% of them appearing once. The source material was normal lung tissue next to the tumor, sampled before any cancer treatment. These receptors all come from a male donor older than 55 with stage I lung adenocarcinoma.

By proportion, this clone is large. This chain joins TRBV11-3 and TRBJ1-2; 7 bases align to TRBD1. This CDR3 has 15 residues. Germline V gene sequence: CDR1 SGHNT, CDR2 YENEEA. Losses at the gene ends were 3 bases for V and 8 bases for J; bases not matched to a gene: 12. The CDR3 loop is CASSFGQAPPSGYTF. The CDR3 DNA follows: TGTGCCAGCAGCTTCGGACAGGCACCACCCAGCGGCTACACCTTC.

This sequence joins TRBV30 and TRBJ1-6, with D hard to call. The CDR3 is 14 amino acids. V dropped 4 bases and J dropped 7 bases, with 14 bases sitting between them. Germline CDR1 GTSNPN, CDR2 SVGIG (reference sequence). CDR3 DNA sequence: TGTGCCTGGACGCGGCGCGTGGGGAATTCACCCCTCCACTTT. Translated, it gives CAWTRRVGNSPLHF. Combining the CDR3 with reference TRBV30 and TRBJ1-6 gives the whole variable domain SQTIHQWPATLVQPVGSPLSLECTVEGTSNPNLYWYRQAAGRGLQLLFYSVGIGQISSEVPQNLSASRPQDRQFILSSKKLLLSDSGFYLCAWTRRVGNSPLHFGNGTRLTVT.

V and J are TRBV29-1 and TRBJ2-7, with 10 bases lining up with TRBD1. J gave up 3 bases and V 8 bases, and 16 bases lay outside the gene matches. CDR3 length: 16 residues. The germline CDR1 and CDR2 sequences are SQVTM and ANQGSEA. The CDR3 nucleotides read TGCAGCCCTTCCCCCCGGGACAGGGGTACGGACTACGAGCAGTACTTC. Its protein product is CSPSPRDRGTDYEQYF.

This clone was recorded a few times. The J gene is TRBJ2-2, the V gene TRBV11-3; 10 nucleotides line up with TRBD1. There are 20 residues in the CDR3. V was pared by 5 bases and J by 0 bases, with 15 bases of the junction left unmatched. CDR1 is SGHNT, CDR2 YENEEA, per germline. The DNA for the CDR3 is TGTGCCAGCAGCCCCACCCCCGGGAGGGACAGGGGTTCGAACACCGGGGAGCTGTTTTTT. As protein: CASSPTPGRDRGSNTGELFF.

The chain has TRBV14 and TRBJ1-1, with D uncertain. CDR1 and CDR2 (germline): SGHDN, FVKESK. Deletions cut 0 bases from V and 3 bases from J, with 5 bases between. The CDR3 runs to 13 residues. In nucleotides, the CDR3 is TGTGCCAGCAGCCAAGACCCAGACACTGAAGCTTTCTTT. Protein: CASSQDPDTEAFF.

This clone was seen a handful of times. The V call is TRBV9, the J call TRBJ1-4, with 10 bases fitting TRBD1. CDR3 length equals 14 residues. J gave up 11 bases and V 5 bases, and 9 bases lay outside the gene matches. Germline CDR1 SGDLS, CDR2 YYNGEE. The CDR3 bases are TGTGCCAGCAGTCCCGGGACAGGGGACGGCAAACTGTTTTTT. Translation: CASSPGTGDGKLFF. The full variable domain, in which reference TRBV9 and TRBJ1-4 provide the parts outside the CDR3, is DSGVTQTPKHLITATGQRVTLRCSPRSGDLSVYWYQQSLDQGLQFLIQYYNGEERAKGNILERFSAQQFPDLHSELNLSSLELGDSALYFCASSPGTGDGKLFFGSGTQLSVL.

The rearrangement uses TRBV30 and TRBJ1-1; D remains unclear. The CDR3 totals 14 residues. Trimming left V 3 bases short and J 4 bases short, with 15 bases between. CDR1 GTSNPN and CDR2 SVGIG come from the germline V gene (reference sequence). CDR3 DNA: TGTGCCTGGAGCCTCACGTCTGACCTCACTGAAGCTTTCTTT. Its protein is CAWSLTSDLTEAFF.

The chain uses TRBV28 and TRBJ2-1; D is unclear. Deletions cut 6 bases from V and 5 bases from J, with 14 bases between. CDR3 length: 14 amino acids. Germline-derived CDR1 and CDR2 are MDHEN and SYDVKM. The CDR3 is CASRTTRGNNEQFF. In DNA, the CDR3 is TGTGCCAGCAGAACTACGCGAGGAAACAATGAGCAGTTCTTC.

This clone has a handful of counts. V is TRBV28 and J is TRBJ1-5; D unclear. Per the germline V gene, CDR1 is MDHEN and CDR2 is SYDVKM. The CDR3 covers 12 residues. Trimming shortened V by 2 bases and J by 4 bases, and 3 bases separated the two germline ends. The CDR3 coding sequence is TGTGCCAGCAGTTTACTGAATCAGCCCCAGCATTTT. Residues: CASSLLNQPQHF.

The V call is TRBV6-8, the J call TRBJ2-1, with D perhaps matching TRBD2 (6 bases). V lost 2 bases, J lost 2 bases, and 10 bases lay in between. Germline V gene lookup returns CDR1 MNHGY and CDR2 SAAAGT. CDR3 size: 15 residues. The DNA of the CDR3 is TGTGCCAGCAGTTACGGAGGGAACGCCTACAATGAGCAGTTCTTC. The encoded protein is CASSYGGNAYNEQFF.

In this sample, this clone turned up a few times. This rearrangement joins TRBV28 to TRBJ1-1, with 8 nucleotides matching TRBD1. The CDR3 is made up of 14 amino acids. J gave up 5 bases and V 5 bases, and 7 bases lay outside the gene matches. Germline V lookup: CDR1 MDHEN, CDR2 SYDVKM. The DNA for the CDR3 is TGTGCCAGCAGTCAGGGGGCTGAGAGGACTGAAGCTTTCTTT. This encodes CASSQGAERTEAFF.

Only a few counts were recorded for this clone. J is TRBJ1-6 and V is TRBV19; D call uncertain. V was pared by 6 bases and J by 6 bases, with 9 bases between. The CDR3 contains 13 residues. Germline lookup yields CDR1 LNHDA and CDR2 SQIVND (reference sequence). CDR3 DNA: TGTGCCAGTAGGCCCCACGGTAATTCACCCCTCCACTTT. This codes for CASRPHGNSPLHF.

The chain employs TRBV6-8 and TRBJ1-1, with D unclear. V lost 4 bases and J 1 base, leaving 10 bases between the germline ends. CDR1 and CDR2 (germline): MNHGY, SAAAGT. The CDR3 extends over 14 amino acids. The CDR3 DNA reads TGTGCCAGCAGTTCCCGAGGACGGAACACTGAAGCTTTCTTT. This codes for CASSSRGRNTEAFF.

This clone was found once. The chain recombines TRBV30 with TRBJ1-3, with D possibly TRBD1 on 6 matching bases. CDR1 and CDR2 from the germline V gene are GTSNPN and SVGIG (reference sequence). Deletions cut 0 bases from V and 2 bases from J, with 8 bases between. The CDR3 contains 14 residues. The DNA for the CDR3 is TGTGCCTGGAGTGTGTCAGGGGCTGGAAACACCATATATTTT. Amino acids: CAWSVSGAGNTIYF.

The gene calls are TRBV30 and TRBJ1-4, with D hard to call. Trimming pared 0 bases from V and 8 bases from J, leaving 16 bases between. Germline CDR1 is GTSNPN and CDR2 is SVGIG (reference sequence). The CDR3 is made up of 15 amino acids. The CDR3 DNA reads as TGTGCCTGGAGTGTAACGGGTCAGCCGGGGGAAAAACTGTTTTTT. Its protein product is CAWSVTGQPGEKLFF.

This clone is medium-sized in the sample. CDR3 sequence (DNA): TGTGCCAGCAGCGCCCTCAGGTATGCGACTGGTCACGAGCAGTACTTC. This gives the protein CASSALRYATGHEQYF. This rearrangement joins TRBV11-3 to TRBJ2-7; D is unclear. Germline CDR1 is SGHNT and CDR2 is YENEEA. Trimming cost V 5 bases and J 5 bases, with 22 bases left between them. The CDR3 covers 16 residues.

In this sample, this clone is medium-sized. The CDR3, as DNA: TGCGCCAGCAGCCAAGACCCCCGGGCAGTTAATGAGCAGTTCTTC. Encoded protein: CASSQDPRAVNEQFF. The chain employs TRBV4-1 and TRBJ2-1; D not certain. Trimming took off 0 bases at V and 7 bases at J, with 13 bases between the two ends. The CDR3 covers 15 residues. Germline CDR1 is MGHRA and CDR2 is YSYEKL.

This clone was detected only a few times. The chain combines TRBV9 with TRBJ1-3, with TRBD1 identical over 7 bases. CDR3 length: 13 residues. V was pared by 5 bases and J by 4 bases, with 3 bases of the junction left unmatched. Germline CDR1 is SGDLS and CDR2 is YYNGEE. The CDR3 here is CASRTGSGNTIYF. The CDR3 DNA reads as TGTGCCAGCAGGACAGGGTCCGGAAACACCATATATTTT.

V and J are TRBV18 and TRBJ2-7; D might be TRBD2 (7 bases). The V end was cut by 2 bases, the J end by 4 bases, with 18 bases between. CDR3 length equals 16 residues. Per the germline V gene, CDR1 is KGHSH and CDR2 is LQKENI. The CDR3 nucleotides read TGTGCCAGCTCACCAGGGGGGGGCGCAGCTCTTTACGAGCAGTACTTC. The encoded protein is CASSPGGGAALYEQYF.

V and J are TRBV7-4 and TRBJ2-3; tentatively, D is TRBD1 (6 bases). CDR1 is SGHVT and CDR2 is SQSDAQ in the germline V gene. The CDR3 runs to 15 residues. Deletions cut 5 bases from V and 3 bases from J, with 15 bases between. The CDR3 coding sequence is TGTGCCAGCAGCAAACAGGGTCTAAGTACAGATACGCAGTATTTT. Protein: CASSKQGLSTDTQYF.

The chain employs TRBV6-8 and TRBJ2-2; 10 bases fit TRBD1. Per the germline V gene, CDR1 is MNHGY and CDR2 is SAAAGT. The CDR3 totals 15 residues. V lost 4 bases to trimming and J lost 5 bases; unmatched junction nucleotides: 4. As DNA, the CDR3 is TGTGCCAGCAGTTCCGGGACAGGGGATACCGGGGAGCTGTTTTTT. Translation gives CASSSGTGDTGELFF.

The rearrangement uses TRBV11-3 and TRBJ2-3, with TRBD2 identical over 9 bases. Germline-derived CDR1 and CDR2 are SGHNT and YENEEA. The CDR3 is made up of 14 amino acids. The J segment lost 3 bases and the V segment lost 4 bases, leaving 2 bases of the junction unmatched. The chain's CDR3 is CASSSGLATDTQYF. The CDR3 coding sequence is TGTGCCAGCAGCTCGGGACTAGCAACAGATACGCAGTATTTT.

The rearrangement links TRBV19 to TRBJ2-1, with D possibly matching TRBD1 (5 bases). V was cut by 1 base and J by 10 bases, with 8 bases left in between. This CDR3 has 12 residues. The V gene's germline CDR1 is LNHDA and CDR2 SQIVND (reference sequence). CDR3 protein: CASSIGGLEQFF. CDR3 in DNA: TGTGCCAGTAGTATAGGGGGCCTGGAGCAGTTCTTC.

The rearrangement uses TRBV6-8 and TRBJ1-1; tentatively, D is TRBD1 (5 bases). V was cut by 5 bases and J by 6 bases, with 19 bases left in between. CDR3 length: 15 amino acids. Looked up from germline, CDR1 is MNHGY and CDR2 is SAAAGT. The CDR3: CASSRTPQVEPEAFF. The CDR3, as DNA: TGTGCCAGCAGTCGTACCCCACAGGTGGAGCCTGAAGCTTTCTTT.

This clone was seen a handful of times. A much larger clone lies one base from this, so it may be a read error. The chain recombines TRBV5-5 with TRBJ2-1; 10 nucleotides match TRBD2. From germline, CDR1 is SGHKS and CDR2 YYEKEE (reference sequence). This CDR3 is 15 amino acids long. CDR3 DNA: TGTGCCAGCAGCGCTAGCGGGAGTACCTACAATGGGCAGTTCTTC. Its protein product is CASSASGSTYNGQFF.

This clone occurred a few times. CDR3 protein: CASSELGTGEMNTEAFF. CDR3 DNA: TGTGCCAGCAGTGAATTGGGGACAGGAGAAATGAACACTGAAGCTTTCTTT. This sequence joins TRBV25-1 and TRBJ1-1; 8 bases agree with TRBD1. The V and J ends lost 1 base and 0 bases, in that order; junction bases with no gene match: 7. Germline V gene lookup returns CDR1 MGHDK and CDR2 SYGVNS. The CDR3 contains 17 residues.

This chain uses TRBV18 with TRBJ2-7, with 13 positions matching TRBD2. The CDR3 loop spans 15 amino acids. Germline-derived CDR1 and CDR2 are KGHSH and LQKENI. V shed 4 bases and J 5 bases; nucleotides not matched to a gene: 5. CDR3 residues: CASSRGLAGVDEQYF. DNA of the CDR3: TGTGCCAGCTCACGCGGACTAGCGGGAGTTGACGAGCAGTACTTC.

In its sample, this clone ranks as medium-sized. The rearrangement links TRBV11-3 to TRBJ2-2; D is uncertain. The CDR3 spans 14 residues. The V gene's germline CDR1 is SGHNT and CDR2 YENEEA. The ends were cut back, 3 bases at V and 7 bases at J, with 12 bases in the middle. For the CDR3, the DNA is TGTGCCAGCAGCTTGCGCGGATTCGGCGGGGAGCTGTTTTTT. Residues: CASSLRGFGGELFF.

There are a few counts of this clone. The chain combines TRBV11-3 with TRBJ2-5; 7 positions match TRBD2. Germline-derived CDR1 and CDR2 are SGHNT and YENEEA. This CDR3 has 14 residues. Trimming at V came to 6 bases and at J to 5 bases, leaving 9 bases not matched to a gene. The CDR3 region has the DNA TGTGCCAGCAGTCAACCACCGGGAGGCGAGACCCAGTACTTC. Encoded protein: CASSQPPGGETQYF.

The rearrangement joins TRBV15 to TRBJ2-7, with D tentatively TRBD1 (6 bases). Between the trimmed V and J ends, which lost 2 bases and 1 base, there was a span of 12 bases. Germline V gives CDR1 LNHNV, CDR2 YYDKDF (reference sequence). The CDR3 is made up of 15 amino acids. The CDR3 DNA reads as TGTGCCACCAGCAGACAGGGGCCCCAATCCTACGAGCAGTACTTC. Protein sequence: CATSRQGPQSYEQYF.

This sequence joins TRBV19 and TRBJ2-1, with TRBD2 identical over 13 bases. CDR3 length: 17 amino acids. The V and J ends lost 5 bases and 9 bases, in that order; junction bases with no gene match: 13. Germline V CDR1 and CDR2: LNHDA, SQIVND (reference sequence). The CDR3 DNA follows: TGTGCCAGTAGTCCGGTGTGGGGGACTAGCGGGATGAGTGAGCAGTTCTTC. Translated: CASSPVWGTSGMSEQFF.